A single T cell receptor beta chain is shown here with its context. The data were taken from a study of neoadjuvant anti-PD-1 for oral cavity cancer. Documented time point: after neoadjuvant nivolumab, at surgical resection. TCRdb's table, derived via immunoSEQ multiplex PCR, lists solely in-frame clones and lacks some. The top ten clones hold less than 4% of a sample with tens of thousands of clones, roughly 81% of them seen once. In germline, CDR1 is SGHRS, CDR2 YFSETQ. CDR3 length: 16 amino acids. V dropped 3 bases and J dropped 0; count of bases not matched to a gene: 4. The input for sequencing was PBMCs, taken after nivolumab (anti-PD-1) treatment. The clonotype was recovered from a person between 40 and 80 years old with oral cavity squamous cell carcinoma. The chain combines TRBV5-1 with TRBJ2-3; 10 nucleotides line up with TRBD2. CDR3 residues: CASSSGTSASTDTQYF. CDR3 DNA: TGCGCCAGCAGCTCGGGGACTAGCGCCAGCACAGATACGCAGTATTTT.